The sequence of this T cell receptor beta chain was determined in a study of blood T cells in healthy people across ages. Study-level points and caveats: Because sorting was not performed, PBMCs prevented conclusive naive versus antigen-experienced comparison.

Researchers isolated at least 6 million PBMCs per sample. Worth noting for this clonotype: No antigen is known for it.

Primed by a sample-barcoded 5' primer and a J-beta primer mix, a second PCR proceeded for 7 to 11 cycles. Each cDNA molecule was tagged by a template-switch adaptor that had 12 random nucleotides. TCRdb reanalysed the 5' RACE reads using MiXCR and keeps one entry per CDR3 protein. The sample records 1.5 million to 1.8 million distinct CDR3 sequences, approximately 42% being singletons. Germline CDR1 and CDR2: SGHVS and FNYEAQ. Trimming cost V 3 bases and J 3 bases, with 8 bases left between them. This CDR3 is 13 amino acids long. Sequencing was performed on blood. The TCR comes from a woman between 18 and 29 years old in good health. The chain combines TRBV7-6 with TRBJ1-1; D is undetermined. The CDR3 loop reads CASSFKLDTEAFF. Here the CDR3 DNA reads TGTGCCAGCAGCTTTAAACTGGACACTGAAGCTTTCTTT.